Listed below are T cell receptor beta chains from one sample, sequenced in a study of cytomegalovirus exposure and HLA in healthy donors. The assay was immunoSEQ multiplex PCR, and TCRdb's table has in-frame clones only and misses some. The repertoire holds approximately 180,000 clones, with about 81% as singletons. The sample taken for sequencing was PBMCs. These receptors originate from a man between 18 and 35 years old in good health and CMV-seronegative. CDR3s include the opening cysteine and the closing phenylalanine or tryptophan.

V gene	CDR3 protein
TRBV5-8	CASSAGGLAGADTQYF
TRBV5-1	CASSLAISGGARNEQFF
TRBV29-1	CSVAPGTSGSYNEQFF
TRBV4-3	CASSQEASTAGELFF
TRBV29-1	CSVGYGTGRNEQYF
TRBV9	CASSAGGGREYEQYF
TRBV9	CASSPGDRVAEAFF
TRBV13	CASSQTGGVEQFF
TRBV6-5	CASSYSSGTSETQYF
TRBV7-3	CASSLSPSGSTDTQYF
TRBV9	CASSESGANTGELFF
TRBV5-8	CASSLGGGGSADTQYF
TRBV11-3	CASSLEANTEAFF